This TCR beta chain was sequenced for a study of yellow fever vaccine responses in identical twins. TCRdb fed the RT-PCR reads into MiXCR, producing one record per CDR3 protein. The data contain approximately 2,000 distinct CDR3 sequences, around 90% of them singletons. A note on this clonotype: Its specificity is unknown.

V was shortened by 4 bases and J by 6 bases, with 11 bases between the two germline ends. CDR3 length: 13 amino acids. CDR1 and CDR2 from the germline V gene are SGHRS and YFSETQ. Study findings and constraints: Twins showed a vaccine T cell response that reportedly seemed partly convergent, partly personalized.

This TCR came from a woman aged 18-29 years who received the yellow fever vaccine. This chain uses TRBV5-1 with TRBJ2-1; TRBD1 might be the D (6 bases). The starting material was T cells from blood (PBMCs), unsorted or a sorted subset (not recorded which), obtained before or after yellow fever vaccination (not recorded which). In DNA form, the CDR3 reads TGCGCCAGCAGCGGGGGCTTCTCCAATGAGCAGTTCTTC. It is translated as CASSGGFSNEQFF.